The source of this T cell receptor beta chain is a study of cytomegalovirus exposure and HLA in healthy donors (dated by TCRdb to 2016 to 2017). A note on the overall study: An earlier analysis of fewer than 750 of the donors reported about 300 Gb of sequence data and 117 million unique TCR beta sequences obtained from some 200 million T cells. The later analysis used no new phenotypic data to find candidate immune exposures, relying instead on TCR beta sequences and their occurrence across donors. Among the roughly 400 genotyped donors, more than 70% belonged to the genetic ancestry cluster associated with self-reported Caucasian donors. A separate validation cohort of 100 to 150 different subjects was used in addition to the roughly 670-subject first cohort. Donor age, sex, ethnicity and CMV serostatus were compiled alongside the repertoire data. To predict cytomegalovirus infection status, the study brought together high-throughput TCR immunosequencing, statistical association of individual TCRs with disease status, and machine learning. Approximately 310 gigabases of sequencing data and some 85 million unique TCR sequences were included in an early release covering several hundred HLA-typed donors. Class I and class II HLA loci were covered by the typing at four-digit resolution. The study aimed to test whether cataloging public T cell receptors could reveal signatures of past pathogen exposure. Among 398 genotyped donors of the cohort, an average of approximately 250,000 unique TCR beta nucleotide sequences were sequenced per donor, roughly a sixth of them non-productive. Using immunosequencing, the study profiled T cell repertoires from fewer than 850 subjects and related those repertoires to cytomegalovirus serostatus. Because of strong linkage in the cohort, four to six DR-DQ haplotypes were treated as single units for association and clustering. Genome-wide SNP genotypes for about 65% of the 666 donors were used in a later genetic analysis, which treated that subset as a discovery cohort. The number of donors typed differed by locus, with about 629-630 for A, B, C, DRB1 and DQB1, 522 for DQA1, 606 for DPA1, and roughly 450 for DPB1. To study patterns of TCR occurrence, a later analysis re-analyzed previously published TCR beta repertoires from 700 or so donors and added high-resolution HLA genotyping. Every repertoire in the discovery cohort had been generated on one and the same sequencing platform. In an earlier analysis of roughly 580 of the donors, high-throughput TCR beta sequencing was used to judge whether each TCR beta V gene segment behaved as functional or pseudogenic. Overall study results and their limits: In this cohort, only TCR beta chains were sequenced, and detectable features were limited by the absence of alpha or paired-chain data. Three of the identified cytomegalovirus-associated TCR beta chains were confirmed in vitro to be specific for cytomegalovirus antigens. A later analysis found that HLA-associated TCR beta chains were more clonally expanded and had lower generation probabilities than equally common non-associated chains. Most CMV-associated TCR beta chains appeared to be HLA-restricted in a later analysis, and the HLA associations seemed to be driven largely by CMV exposure. A group of highly shared sequence variants was considered likely to be a technical artifact of the sequencing pipeline. Correlated functional status among segregating V segments might reflect linkage disequilibrium, but an unknown experimental factor could not be ruled out. The authors suggested that the approach could potentially be extended to other disease states and immunological phenotypes. The 87-base-pair reads could not distinguish some IMGT-functional V segments, including TRBV6-2 and TRBV6-3, so those segments were excluded. A further reported finding was that TCR beta sequences accurately predicted the HLA-A and HLA-B alleles for most subjects in the first cohort. Broadly in line with IMGT annotations, most TCR beta V segments showed up in productive rearrangements about 87% or about 30% of the time in an earlier analysis of around 550 of the donors. Most TCR sequences were observed very rarely across donors, whereas some public TCRs were present in many individuals. Roughly uniform sequencing depth across donors was assumed in presence/absence analyses, although this assumption may not hold. According to a later genetic analysis, donors in an Asian-associated ancestry cluster had fewer N-insertions in productive TCRs than the roughly 700-donor mean. The classifier was reported to diagnose cytomegalovirus status with high specificity and sensitivity in both the original and validation cohorts. A later analysis found that TCR association rates varied across HLA loci, with DRB1 alleles showing the most associated TCRs and HLA-C alleles the fewest. A later genetic analysis associated a missense DCLRE1C variant with V-gene and J-gene trimming of TCR beta chains, and an independent cohort replicated the association. Because counts were too low, about 18 rarely observed V segments, including chromosome 9 orphons, were excluded from the earlier analysis of under 650 of the donors. According to a later analysis, parvovirus B19, influenza, CMV and Epstein-Barr virus appeared linked to several top co-occurrence clusters. At a false discovery rate of 0.05, a later analysis linked 16,951 TCR beta sequences to specific HLA alleles. Immune exposure information for the cohort was limited to CMV serostatus. Because HLA typing was unavailable for some donors at each locus, only the typed subset was used in association tests. The study gave a list of over 150 TCR beta chains associated with cytomegalovirus. Assigning TCR associations to individual alleles was difficult when HLA alleles, especially DR and DQ, strongly co-occurred.

CDR1 and CDR2, looked up from the germline V gene, are SGHRS and YFSETQ. At the junction V is shortened by 0 bases and J by 6 bases; bases outside the gene matches: 4. The CDR3 covers 15 residues, taking in both the cysteine and the phenylalanine. The read is trimmed to its CDR3 DNA, 45 bases read in frame from base 1. The cohort was made up of roughly 670 healthy bone marrow donors. At the time of sampling, all cohort members were nominally healthy, though unrecorded immune exposures were likely present. The donor tested CMV seronegative, placing the donor among the roughly 400 seronegative members of the cohort. Every donor gave a peripheral blood sample, and the peripheral blood mononuclear cells from that sample were used for TCR beta sequencing. The Qiagen DNeasy Blood Extraction Kit was used to extract genomic DNA from the blood cell samples. Worth noting for this clone: No antigen is known for it. Base qualities are missing; no much larger clone stands one base away.

Libraries were made using the immunoSEQ multiplex PCR assay. For the multiplex PCR, a mixture combining 60 forward primers for TCR Vbeta segments and 13 reverse primers for TCR Jbeta segments was used. Amplification of the CDR3 region of rearranged TCR beta genes was performed with a multiplex PCR assay on genomic DNA. The amplified TCR beta libraries were sequenced on the Illumina HiSeq System as 87-base-pair reads. The original methods were these. A later analysis counted tens of millions of unique TCR beta chains across the 650 to 800 repertoires, and about 10 million of these chains were shared by at least two donors. Raw reads were error-corrected and collapsed into unique sequences by a nearest-neighbor algorithm in which closely related sequences were merged to remove PCR and sequencing errors. To assign V, D and J gene segments, CDR3 sequences were aligned to IMGT reference sequences. For a sequence to be retained, a match of at least six nucleotides was required to both a V gene segment and a J gene segment. A rearrangement was called productive if the CDR3 had no stop codons and remained in frame with V and J, and every other rearrangement was called non-productive. Following IMGT convention, CDR3 was defined as the stretch from the second conserved V-encoded cysteine to the conserved J-encoded phenylalanine. The earlier analysis of approximately 500 of the donors excluded sequences that lacked an unambiguous match to a single V gene segment. An earlier analysis of several hundred of the donors classified V segments as functional when productive rearrangements were above 56.7% and as segregating when the standard deviation between donors was above 5%. A statistical classification framework was developed to diagnose cytomegalovirus status using the catalog of TCR beta chain sequences. A later analysis assigned V and J genes by comparing TCR nucleotide sequences with IMGT/GENE-DB human TR gene sequences. A later analysis assigned CDR3 sequences and most-parsimonious VDJ recombination scenarios with the TCRdist pipeline. A later analysis defined each TCR beta chain by its CDR3 amino acid sequence plus V-gene family, and excluded reads lacking a unique V-gene family. A later analysis removed 500 to 650 highly shared, low-generation-probability nucleotide sequences to deal with suspected cross-contamination and a sequencing artifact. For each public chain, a later analysis derived a clonal expansion index from normalized ranks of inferred template counts within each repertoire. A later analysis computed generation probabilities with a VDJ recombination model fitted to out-of-frame rearrangements, and checked the results against IGoR. Hypergeometric tests were used in a later analysis to score TCR-TCR, TCR-HLA and TCR-CMV co-occurrence, with a repertoire-size bias correction applied to the TCR pairs. In a later analysis, false discovery rates were estimated by permuting HLA or CMV assignments 20 times. In a later analysis, co-occurring TCRs were grouped using DBSCAN, and TCRdist sequence similarity was added for clustering within HLA-allele-positive subsets. For co-occurrence clustering, repertoires with fewer than 30,000 or more than 120,000 public chains were excluded, along with five or six repertoires with anomalous nucleotide sharing. Drawn from immuneACCESS, this table holds only the in-frame rearrangements with V and J called that TCRdb kept. Clones are partly lost; checked studies trace under half to an unresolved V gene and leave the rest unexplained. The DNA gave D and trimming, while V, J and clone size come from that table. Present in this sample are approximately 88,000 clones, about 80% of which were seen just once. About 1.4% of the sample comes from the top ten.

The sequence was collected from a male donor in good health and CMV-seronegative. This chain joins TRBV5-1 to TRBJ2-2; 8 central nucleotides agree with TRBD1. Sequencing used PBMCs. The CDR3 protein sequence reads: CASSLDPGGSGELFF. Read as DNA, the sequence is TGCGCCAGCAGCTTGGATCCAGGGGGCTCCGGGGAGCTGTTTTTT.